The 9 T cell receptor beta chains given below trace back to one sample, sequenced in a study of CD8 T cells in ankylosing spondylitis. MiXCR, run by TCRdb on the 5' RACE reads, gives a single entry per CDR3 protein. This sample has about 160,000 distinct CDR3 sequences; approximately 16% occur once, and the top ten carry roughly 7.7%. Specimen: blood, either unsorted or a sorted T cell fraction (not recorded which). The receptors derive from a male donor with ankylosing spondylitis or in good health (not recorded which).

Only a few counts were recorded for this clonotype. The V gene is TRBV28, the J gene TRBJ2-5; D not certain. The CDR3 is 12 amino acids. Trimming cost V 3 bases and J 3 bases, with 5 bases left between them. Germline values: CDR1 MDHEN, CDR2 SYDVKM. CDR3 residues: CASSFGEETQYF. In DNA form, the CDR3 reads TGTGCCAGCAGTTTTGGCGAAGAGACCCAGTACTTC.

About this clonotype: A much larger clone differs from this one at a single base, so this may be a read error. The gene calls are TRBV7-2 and TRBJ1-5, with D perhaps matching TRBD1 (5 bases). Germline V CDR1 and CDR2: SGHTA, FQGNSA. The CDR3 loop spans 16 amino acids. Deletions cut 5 bases from V and 0 bases from J, with 14 bases between. CDR3 sequence: CASSTQGPFSNQPQHF. In nucleotides, the CDR3 is TGTGCCAGCAGCACTCAGGGACCCTTTAGCAATCAGCCCCAGCATTTT.

This clonotype was observed at least ten times. The chain has TRBV16 and TRBJ2-1; D may correspond to TRBD1 or TRBD2 (6 bases each). Trimming stripped 0 bases from V and 7 bases from J, with 13 bases between. CDR1 KGHSY and CDR2 FQNENV come from the germline V gene. CDR3 length: 15 residues. The CDR3 sequence: CASSQSGGRSNEQFF. The CDR3 nucleotides are TGTGCCAGCAGCCAATCAGGGGGGAGATCTAATGAGCAGTTCTTC.

This clonotype was recorded at least ten times. The rearrangement joins TRBV20-1 to TRBJ2-7, with 15 positions matching TRBD2. CDR3 length: 15 residues. Looked up from germline, CDR1 is DFQATT and CDR2 is SNEGSKA (reference sequence). The junction had 5 bases not matched to a gene; V was cut back by 2 bases and J by 6 bases. CDR3 protein: CSARRPGLAGGEQYF. The CDR3 region has the DNA TGCAGTGCTAGAAGACCGGGACTAGCGGGGGGCGAGCAGTACTTC.

This clonotype was observed at least ten times. V usage is TRBV29-1 and J usage is TRBJ2-6; D is unclear. The CDR3 sequence is 17 residues long. Per the germline V gene, CDR1 is SQVTM and CDR2 is ANQGSEA. V lost 1 base and J lost 0, with 13 bases in between. CDR3 protein: CSVEVAEISSGANVLTF. The DNA of the CDR3 is TGCAGCGTTGAAGTTGCGGAGATAAGCTCTGGGGCCAACGTCCTGACTTTC.

This clonotype was seen repeatedly, ten times or more. The chain uses TRBV2 and TRBJ1-5, with TRBD1 as a possible D gene (5 bases). CDR1 and CDR2 from the germline V gene are SNHLY and FYNNEI. The germline V and J ends were trimmed by 8 bases and 1 base, with 15 bases remaining between them. The CDR3 loop spans 15 amino acids. Here the CDR3 reads CASQLGAPSNQPQHF. The CDR3 bases are TGTGCCAGCCAGCTCGGGGCTCCGAGCAATCAGCCCCAGCATTTT.

This sequence joins TRBV6-5 and TRBJ2-3; no clear D gene. Trimming took off 0 bases at V and 9 bases at J, with 10 bases between the two ends. Germline V gene data show CDR1 as MNHEY and CDR2 as SVGAGI. The CDR3 covers 13 residues. The CDR3 DNA is TGTGCCAGCAGTTACTCGAAAGAACGGACGCAGTATTTT. Translated: CASSYSKERTQYF.

Remarks on this clonotype: One end of the junction fails to match germline, which may point to a read error. V usage is TRBV6-5 and J usage is TRBJ1-2, with D unclear. The CDR3 extends over 14 amino acids. In germline, CDR1 is MNHEY, CDR2 SVGAGI. The CDR3: CASSHSTDNYGYTF. The DNA of the CDR3 is TGTGCCAGCAGTCACTCCACTGATAACTATGGCTACACCTTC.

There are a few counts of this clonotype. The CDR3 reads CASTFRYRGREAYEQYF. Written as DNA, the CDR3 is TGTGCCAGCACCTTTCGATACAGGGGGCGGGAAGCCTACGAGCAGTACTTC. This chain links TRBV6-1 with TRBJ2-7; TRBD1 matches 9 bases. Germline assignment: CDR1 MNHNS and CDR2 SASEGT. Unmatched junction bases numbered 15, after V lost 7 bases and J lost 2 bases. This CDR3 is built from 17 residues.